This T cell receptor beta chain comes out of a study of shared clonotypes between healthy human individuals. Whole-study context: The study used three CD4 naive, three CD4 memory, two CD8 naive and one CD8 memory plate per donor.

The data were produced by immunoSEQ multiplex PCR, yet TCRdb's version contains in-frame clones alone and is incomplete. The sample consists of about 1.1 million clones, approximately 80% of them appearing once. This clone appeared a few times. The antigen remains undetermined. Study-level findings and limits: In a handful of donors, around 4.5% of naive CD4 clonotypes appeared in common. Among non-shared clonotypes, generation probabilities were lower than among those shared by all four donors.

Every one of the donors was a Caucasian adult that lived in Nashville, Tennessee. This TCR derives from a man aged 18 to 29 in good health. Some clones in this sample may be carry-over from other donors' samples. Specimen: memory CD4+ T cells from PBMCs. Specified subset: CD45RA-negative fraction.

This CDR3 reads CASSTLGSYNEQFF. In DNA, the CDR3 is TGTGCCAGTAGTACCCTCGGCTCCTACAATGAGCAGTTCTTC. V and J are TRBV19 and TRBJ2-1; D is ambiguous. The CDR3 loop spans 14 amino acids. Per germline, CDR1 LNHDA and CDR2 SQIVND (reference sequence). V was trimmed by 4 bases and J by 0 bases, leaving 7 bases between them.